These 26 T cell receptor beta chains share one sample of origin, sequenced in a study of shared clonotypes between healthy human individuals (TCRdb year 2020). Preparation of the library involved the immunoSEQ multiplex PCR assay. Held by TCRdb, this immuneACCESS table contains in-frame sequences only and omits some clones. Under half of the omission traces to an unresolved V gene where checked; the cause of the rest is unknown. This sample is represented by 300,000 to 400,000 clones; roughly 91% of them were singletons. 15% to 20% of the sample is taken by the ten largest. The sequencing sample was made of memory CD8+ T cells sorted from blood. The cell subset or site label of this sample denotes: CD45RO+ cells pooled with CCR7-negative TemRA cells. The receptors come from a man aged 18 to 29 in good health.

CDR3 in amino acids: CASSSEGHPNTGELFF. In DNA form, the CDR3 reads TGTGCCAGCAGCTCGGAGGGACATCCGAACACCGGGGAGCTGTTTTTT. This chain uses TRBV28 with TRBJ2-2; D possibly matches TRBD1 or TRBD2 (6 bases each). The CDR3 runs to 16 residues. With 6 bases removed from V and 0 bases from J, the gap between germline ends came to 14 bases. Germline loops: CDR1 MDHEN, CDR2 SYDVKM.

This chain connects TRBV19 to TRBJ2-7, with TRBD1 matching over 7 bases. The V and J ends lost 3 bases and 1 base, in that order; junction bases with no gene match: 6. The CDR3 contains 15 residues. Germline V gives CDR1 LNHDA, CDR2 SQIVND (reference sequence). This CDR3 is CASSIRQGTSYEQYF. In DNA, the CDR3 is TGTGCCAGTAGTATCCGACAGGGAACATCCTACGAGCAGTACTTC.

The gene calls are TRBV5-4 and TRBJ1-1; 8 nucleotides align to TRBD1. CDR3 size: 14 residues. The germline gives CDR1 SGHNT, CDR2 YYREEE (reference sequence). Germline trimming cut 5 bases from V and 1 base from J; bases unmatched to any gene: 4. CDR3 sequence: CASRNRGGNTEAFF. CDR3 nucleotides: TGTGCCAGCAGGAACAGGGGGGGGAACACTGAAGCTTTCTTT.

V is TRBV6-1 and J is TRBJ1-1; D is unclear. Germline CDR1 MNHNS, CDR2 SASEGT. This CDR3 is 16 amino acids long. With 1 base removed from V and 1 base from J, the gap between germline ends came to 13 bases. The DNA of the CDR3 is TGTGCCAGCAGTGAAGGAGTATGGGGAGCGAACACTGAAGCTTTCTTT. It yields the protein CASSEGVWGANTEAFF.

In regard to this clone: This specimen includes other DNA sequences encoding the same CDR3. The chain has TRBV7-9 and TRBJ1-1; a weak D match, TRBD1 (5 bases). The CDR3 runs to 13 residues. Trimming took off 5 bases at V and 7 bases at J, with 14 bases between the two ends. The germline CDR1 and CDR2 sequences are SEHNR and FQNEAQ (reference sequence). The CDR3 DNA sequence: TGTGCCAGCAGCGCAAACACAGGAGGTGAAGCTTTCTTT. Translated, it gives CASSANTGGEAFF.

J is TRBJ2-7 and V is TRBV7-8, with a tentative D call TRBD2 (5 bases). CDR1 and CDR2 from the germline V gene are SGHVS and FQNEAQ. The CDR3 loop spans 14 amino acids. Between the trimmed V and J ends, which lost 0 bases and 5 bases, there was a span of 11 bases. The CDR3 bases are TGTGCCAGCAGCTTAGCGAGGGCGGTCCACGAGCAGTACTTC. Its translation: CASSLARAVHEQYF.

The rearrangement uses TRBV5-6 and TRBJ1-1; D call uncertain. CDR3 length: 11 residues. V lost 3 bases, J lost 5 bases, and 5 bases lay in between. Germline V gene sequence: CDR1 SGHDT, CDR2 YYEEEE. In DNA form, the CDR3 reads TGTGCCAGCAGCTCAAGAACTGAAGCTTTCTTT. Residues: CASSSRTEAFF.

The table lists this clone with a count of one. This CDR3 reads CASSSRNFSGRPDTQYF. CDR3 coding DNA: TGTGCCAGCAGCTCCAGAAACTTTAGCGGACGTCCAGATACGCAGTATTTT. The rearrangement joins TRBV7-2 to TRBJ2-3, with TRBD2 as a possible D gene (6 bases). The V gene lost 4 bases and the J gene lost 4 bases, with 21 bases spanning the gap. Germline V CDR1 and CDR2: SGHTA, FQGNSA. CDR3 size: 17 residues.

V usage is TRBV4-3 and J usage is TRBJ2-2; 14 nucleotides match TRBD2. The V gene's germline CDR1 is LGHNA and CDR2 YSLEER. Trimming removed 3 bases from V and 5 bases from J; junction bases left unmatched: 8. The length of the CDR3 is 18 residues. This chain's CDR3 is CASSHTGLAGVGTGELFF. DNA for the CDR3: TGCGCCAGCAGCCACACGGGACTAGCGGGAGTCGGGACCGGGGAGCTGTTTTTT.

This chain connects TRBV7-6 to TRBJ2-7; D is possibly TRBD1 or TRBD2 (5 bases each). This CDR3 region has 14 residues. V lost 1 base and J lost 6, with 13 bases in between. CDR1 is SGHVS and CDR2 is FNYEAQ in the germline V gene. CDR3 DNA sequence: TGTGCCAGCAGCTTAGGGGACGGGGCCGGCGAGCAGTACTTC. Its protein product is CASSLGDGAGEQYF.

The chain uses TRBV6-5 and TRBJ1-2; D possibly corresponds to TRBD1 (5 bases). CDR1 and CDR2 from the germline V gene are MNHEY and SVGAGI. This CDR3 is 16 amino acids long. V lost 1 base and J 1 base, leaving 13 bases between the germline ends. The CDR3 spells CASSYYRQGDNYGYTF. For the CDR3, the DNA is TGTGCCAGCAGTTACTACCGTCAAGGGGATAACTATGGCTACACCTTC.

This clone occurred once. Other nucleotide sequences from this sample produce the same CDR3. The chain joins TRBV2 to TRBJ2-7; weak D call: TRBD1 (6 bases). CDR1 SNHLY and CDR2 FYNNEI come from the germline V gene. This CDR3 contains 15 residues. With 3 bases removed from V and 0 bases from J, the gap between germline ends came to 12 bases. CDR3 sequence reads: CASSDPGTSSYEQYF. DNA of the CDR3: TGTGCCAGCAGTGATCCAGGGACAAGCTCCTACGAGCAGTACTTC.

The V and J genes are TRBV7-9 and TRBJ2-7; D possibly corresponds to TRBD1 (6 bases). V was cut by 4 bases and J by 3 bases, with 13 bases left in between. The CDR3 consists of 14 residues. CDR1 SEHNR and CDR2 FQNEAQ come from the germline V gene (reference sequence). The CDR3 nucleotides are TGTGCCAGCAGCTCCGAGGACAGCGTCTACGAGCAGTACTTC. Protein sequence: CASSSEDSVYEQYF.

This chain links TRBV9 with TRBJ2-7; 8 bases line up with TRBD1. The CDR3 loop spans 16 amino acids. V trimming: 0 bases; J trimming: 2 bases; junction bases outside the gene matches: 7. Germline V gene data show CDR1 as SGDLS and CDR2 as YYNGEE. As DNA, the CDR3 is TGTGCCAGCAGCGTAGCCTCAGGGGGCGAGACCTACGAGCAGTACTTC. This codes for CASSVASGGETYEQYF.

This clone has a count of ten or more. CDR3 in DNA: TGTGCCAGCAGCCCCGGGACAGCAAATGAAAAACTGTTTTTT. Protein: CASSPGTANEKLFF. V and J are TRBV7-9 and TRBJ1-4; the match to TRBD1 covers 7 bases. The CDR3 loop spans 14 amino acids. The germline CDR1 and CDR2 sequences are SEHNR and FQNEAQ (reference sequence). V shed 5 bases and J 5 bases; nucleotides not matched to a gene: 5. The variable domain in full, completed from reference TRBV7-9 and TRBJ1-4, reads DTGVSQNPRHKITKRGQNVTFRCDPISEHNRLYWYRQTLGQGPEFLTYFQNEAQLEKSRLLSDRFSAERPKGSFSTLEIQRTEQGDSAMYLCASSPGTANEKLFFGSGTQLSVL.

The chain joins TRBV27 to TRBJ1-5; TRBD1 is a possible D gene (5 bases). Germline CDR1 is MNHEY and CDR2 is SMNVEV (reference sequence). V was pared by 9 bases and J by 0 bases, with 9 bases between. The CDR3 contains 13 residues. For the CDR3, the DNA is TGTGCCAGGGGACGGAGTAGCAATCAGCCCCAGCATTTT. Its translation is CARGRSSNQPQHF.

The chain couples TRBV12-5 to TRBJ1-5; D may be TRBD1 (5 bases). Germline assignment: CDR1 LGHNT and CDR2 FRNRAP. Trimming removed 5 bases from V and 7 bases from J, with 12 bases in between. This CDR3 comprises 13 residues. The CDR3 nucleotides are TGTGCTAGTGGTCCTAATAGGGGCCAGCCCCAGCATTTT. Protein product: CASGPNRGQPQHF.

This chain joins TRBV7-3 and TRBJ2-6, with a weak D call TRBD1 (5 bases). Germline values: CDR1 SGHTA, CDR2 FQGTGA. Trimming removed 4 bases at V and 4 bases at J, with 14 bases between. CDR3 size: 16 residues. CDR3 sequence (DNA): TGTGCCAGCAGCTCCCCCCCAGGGTCAGGGGCCAACGTCCTGACTTTC. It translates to CASSSPPGSGANVLTF.

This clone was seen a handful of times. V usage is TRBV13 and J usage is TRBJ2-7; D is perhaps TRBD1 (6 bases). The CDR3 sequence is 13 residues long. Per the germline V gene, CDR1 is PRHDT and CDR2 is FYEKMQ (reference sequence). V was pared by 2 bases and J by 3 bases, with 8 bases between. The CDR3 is CASSLRGGYEQYF. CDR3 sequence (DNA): TGTGCCAGCAGCTTACGAGGGGGCTACGAGCAGTACTTC.

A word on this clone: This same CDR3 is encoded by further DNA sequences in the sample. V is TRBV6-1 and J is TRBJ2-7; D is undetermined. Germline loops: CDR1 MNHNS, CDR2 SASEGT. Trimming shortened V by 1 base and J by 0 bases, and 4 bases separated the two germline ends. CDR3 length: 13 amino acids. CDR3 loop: CASSEGLSYEQYF. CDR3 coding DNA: TGTGCCAGCAGTGAAGGCCTCTCCTACGAGCAGTACTTC.

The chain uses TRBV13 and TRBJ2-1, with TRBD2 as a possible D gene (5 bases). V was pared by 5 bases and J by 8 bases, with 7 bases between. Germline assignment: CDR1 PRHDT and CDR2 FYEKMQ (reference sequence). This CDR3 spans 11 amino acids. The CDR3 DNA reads TGTGCCAGCAGCCAAGCGGATGAGCAGTTCTTC. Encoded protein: CASSQADEQFF.

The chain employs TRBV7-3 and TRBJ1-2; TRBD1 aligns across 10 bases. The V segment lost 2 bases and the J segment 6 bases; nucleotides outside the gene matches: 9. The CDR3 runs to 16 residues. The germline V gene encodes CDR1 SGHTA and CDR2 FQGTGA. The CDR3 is CASSLVRDRGSDGYTF. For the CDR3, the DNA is TGTGCCAGCAGCTTAGTAAGGGACAGGGGTTCAGATGGCTACACCTTC.

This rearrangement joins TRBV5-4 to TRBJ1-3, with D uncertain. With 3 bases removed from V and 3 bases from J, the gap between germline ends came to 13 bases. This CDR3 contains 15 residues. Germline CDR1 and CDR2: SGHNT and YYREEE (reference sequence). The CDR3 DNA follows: TGTGCCAGCAGCTCAGACCGATCCTTTGGAAACACCATATATTTT. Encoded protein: CASSSDRSFGNTIYF.

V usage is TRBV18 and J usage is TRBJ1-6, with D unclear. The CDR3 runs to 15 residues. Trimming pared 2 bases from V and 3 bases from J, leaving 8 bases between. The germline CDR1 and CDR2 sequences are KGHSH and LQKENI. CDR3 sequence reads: CASSPGSNYNSPLHF. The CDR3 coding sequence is TGTGCCAGCTCACCAGGTAGTAACTATAATTCACCCCTCCACTTT.

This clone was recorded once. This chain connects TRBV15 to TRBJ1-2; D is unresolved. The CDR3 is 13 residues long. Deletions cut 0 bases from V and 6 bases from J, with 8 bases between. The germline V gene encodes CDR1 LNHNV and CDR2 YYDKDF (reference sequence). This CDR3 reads CATSRDLGDGYTF. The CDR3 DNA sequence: TGTGCCACCAGCAGAGATCTTGGGGATGGCTACACCTTC.

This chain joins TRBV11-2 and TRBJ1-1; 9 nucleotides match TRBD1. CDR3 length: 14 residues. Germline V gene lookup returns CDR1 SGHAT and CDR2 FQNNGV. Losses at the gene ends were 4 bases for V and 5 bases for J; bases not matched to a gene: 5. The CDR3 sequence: CASSSTGGGTEAFF. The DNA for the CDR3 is TGTGCCAGCAGCTCGACAGGGGGAGGGACTGAAGCTTTCTTT.